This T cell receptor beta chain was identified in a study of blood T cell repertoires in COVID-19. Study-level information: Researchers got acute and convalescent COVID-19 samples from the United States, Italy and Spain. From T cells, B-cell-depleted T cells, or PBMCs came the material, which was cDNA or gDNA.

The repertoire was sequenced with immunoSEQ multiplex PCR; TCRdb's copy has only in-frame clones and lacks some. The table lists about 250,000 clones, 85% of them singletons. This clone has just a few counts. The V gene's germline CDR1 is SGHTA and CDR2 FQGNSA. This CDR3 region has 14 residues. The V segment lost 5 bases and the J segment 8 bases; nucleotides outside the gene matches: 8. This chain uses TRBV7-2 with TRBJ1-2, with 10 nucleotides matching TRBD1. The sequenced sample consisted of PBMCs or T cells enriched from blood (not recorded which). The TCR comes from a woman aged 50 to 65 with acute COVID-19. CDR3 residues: CASSARDRGGGYTF. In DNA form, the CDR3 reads TGTGCCAGCAGCGCCCGGGACAGGGGTGGAGGCTACACCTTC.